This T cell receptor (beta chain) was sequenced for a study of blood T cell repertoires in COVID-19. TCRdb's table, derived via immunoSEQ multiplex PCR, lists solely in-frame clones and lacks some. The repertoire includes around 150,000 clones, 80% of them detected once, and approximately 5% sits in the top ten. The sequence was obtained from a woman aged 45-60 years with acute or convalescent COVID-19. Sequenced sample: peripheral blood.

The CDR3 sequence: CASSVVSGGGQDTQYF. Here the CDR3 DNA reads TGTGCCAGCAGCGTAGTAAGCGGGGGGGGCCAAGATACGCAGTATTTT. The chain employs TRBV9 and TRBJ2-3; 10 positions match TRBD2. This CDR3 spans 16 amino acids. Trimming at V came to 0 bases and at J to 5 bases, leaving 6 bases not matched to a gene. Germline V CDR1 and CDR2: SGDLS, YYNGEE.